What follows are 20 T cell receptor beta chains derived from one specimen sequenced in a study of regulatory T cells in long-lasting Graves disease (dated by TCRdb to about 2021). The time point label, read with the paper, signifies: newly diagnosed GD, antithyroid drugs for less than 3 months. For both TCR sequencing and RNA sequencing, RNA was extracted from PBMCs in TRIzol. The library was obtained by multiplex PCR. The listed sequencing device is Illumina HiSeq 4000. TCR beta libraries were built with iRepertoire HTBI primers and Arm-PCR amplification of CDR3 regions. Starting from the raw public reads, TCRdb applied fastp trimming at Q25, assembled clones with MiXCR and retained in-frame beta chains. When rows share a CDR3 protein, they turn into one entry using the most common DNA and genes. The sample yields roughly 420,000 distinct CDR3 sequences; around 16% were counted once. About 24% of the sample is held by the ten biggest clonotypes.

The starting material was peripheral blood mononuclear cells (PBMCs), obtained at new diagnosis, from a patient treated with antithyroid drugs. Receptor source: a female donor with Graves disease.

This clonotype turned up a few times. Given a much more abundant clone one base away, this may be a read error. The V gene is TRBV7-3, the J gene TRBJ2-2, with unresolved D. The CDR3 spans 14 residues. The germline V gene has CDR1 SGHTA and CDR2 FQGTGA. Deletions cut 5 bases from V and 5 bases from J, with 12 bases between. The CDR3 coding sequence is TGTGCCAGCAGCCCGACTTGGGAAACCGGGGAGCTGTTTTTT. It encodes CASSPTWETGELFF.

Worth noting for this clonotype: A far larger clone differs by one base, so this is likely a read error. Because it lacks the conserved phenylalanine or tryptophan at the end, this CDR3 is likely a read error. The CDR3 nucleotides read TGTGCCAGCAGCGTCAGGACACTAGACTCTGGAAACACCATATATCTT. Protein: CASSVRTLDSGNTIYL. The chain couples TRBV6-2 or TRBV6-3 to TRBJ1-3; possibly TRBD1 for D (5 bases). Germline CDR1 and CDR2: MNHEY and SVGEGT. The CDR3 is 16 amino acids. Trimming removed 6 bases at V and 0 bases at J, with 15 bases between.

This clonotype was counted between two and nine times. The chain links TRBV27 to TRBJ2-2; D gene ambiguous. V was trimmed by 6 bases and J by 6 bases, leaving 8 bases between them. The germline gives CDR1 MNHEY, CDR2 SMNVEV (reference sequence). The CDR3 length is 12 residues. The CDR3 sequence: CASREQPGELFF. CDR3 DNA sequence: TGTGCCAGCAGGGAACAGCCCGGGGAGCTGTTTTTT.

This clonotype was seen ten or more times. This chain links TRBV5-5 with TRBJ1-4; no clear D gene. V lost 4 bases, J lost 7 bases, and 14 bases lay in between. The CDR3 runs to 14 residues. CDR1 SGHKS and CDR2 YYEKEE come from the germline V gene (reference sequence). The CDR3 DNA sequence: TGTGCCAGCAGCCCCCCATGGAGGCGTGAAAAACTGTTTTTT. Translating it yields CASSPPWRREKLFF. Full variable domain (missing parts from reference TRBV5-5 and TRBJ1-4): DAGVTQSPTHLIKTRGQQVTLRCSPISGHKSVSWYQQVLGQGPQFIFQYYEKEERGRGNFPDRFSARQFPNYSSELNVNALLLGDSALYLCASSPPWRREKLFFGSGTQLSVL.

In this sample, this clonotype turned up once. The chain employs TRBV11-2 and TRBJ2-2; tentatively, D is TRBD2 (6 bases). The germline CDR1 and CDR2 sequences are SGHAT and FQNNGV. V was shortened by 3 bases and J by 5 bases, with 19 bases between the two germline ends. The CDR3 contains 17 residues. CDR3 protein: CASSFNPGRGGTGELFF. CDR3 coding DNA: TGTGCCAGCAGCTTTAATCCAGGGAGAGGAGGGACCGGGGAGCTGTTTTTT.

This clonotype appeared many times. The chain joins TRBV18 to TRBJ2-1, with TRBD2 as a possible D gene (5 bases). The germline V gene has CDR1 KGHSH and CDR2 LQKENI. This CDR3 is built from 12 residues. V was clipped by 8 bases and J by 6 bases, with 11 bases between them. As DNA, the CDR3 is TGTGCCAGCAGCCCCAGCGGCAATGAGCAGTTCTTC. It codes for CASSPSGNEQFF.

This clonotype was picked up many times. The V call is TRBV5-4, the J call TRBJ1-1; possible D gene TRBD1, 5 bases. Trimming pared 4 bases from V and 1 base from J, leaving 14 bases between. The CDR3 spans 15 residues. The germline gives CDR1 SGHNT, CDR2 YYREEE (reference sequence). In DNA form, the CDR3 reads TGTGCCAGCAGCCTGCGGGGGGTCGGGAACACTGAAGCTTTCTTT. Its translation: CASSLRGVGNTEAFF.

The chain links TRBV11-1 to TRBJ1-1; 8 bases are shared with TRBD1. Trimming cost V 6 bases and J 5 bases; bases outside gene matches: 8. In germline, CDR1 is SGHAT, CDR2 FQDESV (reference sequence). CDR3 length equals 14 residues. CDR3 residues: CASRPDRALTEAFF. For the CDR3, the DNA is TGTGCCAGCAGACCGGACAGGGCATTGACTGAAGCTTTCTTT.

This clonotype was picked up many times. This chain links TRBV12-3 or TRBV12-4 with TRBJ2-2, with D perhaps matching TRBD2 (5 bases). V lost 7 bases and J lost 3, with 18 bases in between. The CDR3 runs 16 residues. The CDR3 loop reads CASKVPGKGDTGELFF. Written as DNA, the CDR3 is TGTGCCAGCAAGGTACCCGGGAAAGGCGACACCGGGGAGCTGTTTTTT.

As for this clonotype: A much larger clone lies one base from this, so it may be a read error. V usage is TRBV5-5 and J usage is TRBJ2-2; D perhaps matches TRBD2 (6 bases). The CDR3 length is 16 residues. Per germline, CDR1 SGHKS and CDR2 YYEKEE (reference sequence). V dropped 1 base and J dropped 0 bases, with 10 bases sitting between them. The CDR3, as DNA: TGTGCCAGCAGCTTGAGTCGGGACTCGAACACCGGGGAGCTGTTTTTT. Its protein product is CASSLSRDSNTGELFF.

Many counts were recorded for this clonotype. The J gene is TRBJ1-1, the V gene TRBV6-1; tentative D call: TRBD1 (6 bases). V dropped 5 bases and J dropped 4 bases, with 17 bases sitting between them. The CDR3 covers 15 residues. Germline-derived CDR1 and CDR2 are MNHNS and SASEGT. CDR3 sequence reads: CASSRTEGFGTEAFF. CDR3 in DNA: TGTGCCAGCAGTAGGACAGAGGGATTTGGCACTGAAGCTTTCTTT.

The rearrangement uses TRBV7-3 and TRBJ1-3; D unresolved. Germline CDR1 reads SGHTA; CDR2 reads FQGTGA. Trimming stripped 3 bases from V and 8 bases from J, with 11 bases between. The CDR3 sequence is 13 residues long. The CDR3 protein is CASSFPGEDTIYF. CDR3 coding DNA: TGTGCCAGCAGCTTTCCTGGTGAGGACACCATATATTTT.

This clonotype was detected many times. The chain recombines TRBV27 with TRBJ1-2; no clear D. Trimming stripped 4 bases from V and 4 bases from J, with 13 bases between. Germline CDR1 MNHEY, CDR2 SMNVEV (reference sequence). The CDR3 consists of 14 residues. The DNA for the CDR3 is TGTGCCAGCAGTTCGGCTGCCCGCGGCTATGGCTACACCTTC. It codes for CASSSAARGYGYTF.

This clonotype was seen at least ten times. The V and J genes are TRBV13 and TRBJ2-3; 10 bases line up with TRBD2. The CDR3 has 20 amino acids. The V and J ends lost 2 bases and 0 bases, in that order; junction bases with no gene match: 14. The germline gives CDR1 PRHDT, CDR2 FYEKMQ (reference sequence). CDR3 sequence: CASSLMKAGGPRGSTDTQYF. In DNA form, the CDR3 reads TGTGCCAGCAGCTTAATGAAAGCGGGAGGGCCGAGGGGTAGCACAGATACGCAGTATTTT. The full variable domain, rest sourced from reference TRBV13 and TRBJ2-3, is AAGVIQSPRHLIKEKRETATLKCYPIPRHDTVYWYQQGPGQDPQFLISFYEKMQSDKGSIPDRFSAQQFSDYHSELNMSSLELGDSALYFCASSLMKAGGPRGSTDTQYFGPGTRLTVL.

This clonotype came up many times. The rearrangement uses TRBV20-1 and TRBJ1-2; D perhaps matches TRBD1 (5 bases). This CDR3 is 15 amino acids long. The V end lost 5 bases, the J end lost 4 bases, and 20 bases lay between the germline ends. Germline values: CDR1 DFQATT, CDR2 SNEGSKA (reference sequence). CDR3 sequence reads: CSAGSRAPLLYGYTF. In DNA, the CDR3 is TGCAGTGCTGGAAGCAGGGCACCACTTCTCTATGGCTACACCTTC.

The sample holds many counts of this clonotype. The chain joins TRBV5-1 to TRBJ1-1, with D maybe TRBD1 (5 bases). The V gene lost 7 bases and the J gene lost 7 bases, with 14 bases spanning the gap. Germline values: CDR1 SGHRS, CDR2 YFSETQ. This CDR3 has 12 residues. Here the CDR3 reads CASRGNRGEAFF. DNA for the CDR3: TGCGCCAGCCGGGGGAATCGCGGTGAAGCTTTCTTT.

This clonotype was counted at least ten times. V usage is TRBV2 and J usage is TRBJ2-2; TRBD2 agrees at 12 bases. Germline loops: CDR1 SNHLY, CDR2 FYNNEI. The trim removed 4 bases at V and 3 bases at J, leaving 6 bases unmatched. CDR3 length: 17 amino acids. The CDR3, as DNA: TGTGCCAGCAGTGGCCTAGCGGGGGGGGTCGACACCGGGGAGCTGTTTTTT. As protein: CASSGLAGGVDTGELFF.

This clonotype was seen repeatedly, ten times or more. This sequence joins TRBV27 and TRBJ1-1; D ambiguous. The V end was cut by 5 bases, the J end by 4 bases, with 14 bases between. This CDR3 region has 14 residues. The germline V gene has CDR1 MNHEY and CDR2 SMNVEV (reference sequence). This CDR3 is CASSARGEGTEAFF. In nucleotides, the CDR3 is TGTGCCAGCAGTGCCCGCGGGGAGGGCACTGAAGCTTTCTTT.

This clonotype was picked up a small number of times. The chain has TRBV27 and TRBJ2-2, with 12 bases that match TRBD1. The CDR3 extends over 16 amino acids. Germline trimming cut 5 bases from V and 6 bases from J; bases unmatched to any gene: 7. Germline V gene sequence: CDR1 MNHEY, CDR2 SMNVEV (reference sequence). Here the CDR3 DNA reads TGTGCCAGCAGTACCCTGGGGACAGGGGGCTCCGGGGAGCTGTTTTTT. Protein product: CASSTLGTGGSGELFF.

Points on this clonotype: Being one base from a much bigger clone, this may be a read error. The rearrangement joins TRBV14 to TRBJ2-1; D uncertain. The CDR3 sequence is 16 residues long. CDR1 is SGHDN, CDR2 FVKESK, per germline. V was shortened by 4 bases and J by 6 bases, with 19 bases between the two germline ends. Here the CDR3 reads CASSRIQHSLSNEQFF. The CDR3 DNA follows: TGTGCCAGCAGCCGCATACAGCACAGTCTCTCCAATGAGCAGTTCTTC. Supplemented by reference TRBV14 and TRBJ2-1, the full variable domain reads EAGVTQFPSHSVIEKGQTVTLRCDPISGHDNLYWYRRVMGKEIKFLLHFVKESKQDESGMPNNRFLAERTGGTYSTLKVQPAELEDSGVYFCASSRIQHSLSNEQFFGPGTRLTVL.